The sequence of this T cell receptor beta chain was determined in a study of tumor-infiltrating lymphocytes in localized non-small cell lung cancer (dated by TCRdb to 2020 to 2023). Regarding the complete study: The cohort covered several histologies, both smokers and never-smokers, and patients whose samples were collected after neoadjuvant chemotherapy. Each patient provided resected tumor tissue plus uninvolved lung tissue from the same patient, with the uninvolved lung tissue described as non-adjacent to the tumor. TCR sequencing was one of several integrated assays, alongside flow cytometry, multiplex immunofluorescence, RNA-seq, exome sequencing and proteomics, applied to the same patients. In total, the ICON cohort consisted of over a hundred surgical patients with localized non-small cell lung cancer who had their tumors resected. A total of roughly 57 patients were included in the paired tumor versus uninvolved lung comparison of immunoSEQ T-cell fraction.

Note on this clone: The antigen this receptor binds is unknown. Base qualities were left out, and no much larger clone turns up one base away.

TCR sequencing with the immunoSEQ assay provided the T-cell fraction in tumor and uninvolved lung tissue. The authors' analysis ran thus. In the survival analysis, patients were divided into a high T-cell fraction group (upper tertile) and a low T-cell fraction group (lower two tertiles), and the two groups were compared using a log-rank test. A signed-rank test was used to test differences in T-cell fraction between paired tumor and uninvolved lung samples. The immuneACCESS repertoire file appears here via TCRdb, limited to in-frame rearrangements. These files lack a portion of the clones; in checked studies, under half of the deficit traces to unresolved V genes, and the cause of the others is not known. Clone size and the V and J calls come from that table; the DNA yielded D and trimming. This sample gives over 9,500 clones in total; 80% to 85% of them show up just once. The ten most abundant clones make up roughly 12% of the sample.

Patient enrollment in ICON started in April 2016, and the final patient was enrolled in the second half of 2018. In a subcohort of around 72 patients, fresh tumor and matched uninvolved tissue were collected for in-depth immune analyses, with TCR sequencing among those analyses. TCR sequencing was performed on DNA isolated from bulk tissue, without cell sorting. The research as a whole found: Because different assays used different pieces of the same tissue, intratumor heterogeneity could not be separated from technical variation. TCRbeta sequencing supported higher T cell infiltration in tumors than in uninvolved lung tissue, consistent with immunofluorescence CD3 counts. The TCR-derived T-cell fraction showed no difference between the flow cytometry-defined immunotypes IM1 (good prognosis) and IM2 (poor prognosis). Because assay coverage varied across patients depending on available tissue quantity, TCR sequencing was performed for only a subset of the cohort.

The TCR comes from a human donor with non-small cell lung cancer. The sequenced material came from uninvolved lung tissue not adjacent to the tumor.

In nucleotides, the sequence is TGCGCCAGCAGTGTTTCCTACCAAGATACGCAGTATTTT. It encodes CASSVSYQDTQYF. This chain joins TRBV10-1 to TRBJ2-3, with an unclear D gene assignment. V is cut by 4 bases and J by 5 bases, and the space between the germline ends is 10 bases. As encoded in the germline V gene (reference sequence), CDR1 is WNHNN while CDR2 is SYGVQD. The CDR3 goes from the cysteine to the phenylalanine over 13 residues. The entry retains the CDR3 DNA only, 39 bases that are in frame from base 1.